These 23 T cell receptor beta chains were sequenced from one sample in a study of blood T cell repertoires in COVID-19. TCRdb's table, derived via immunoSEQ multiplex PCR, lists solely in-frame clones and lacks some. The sample yields approximately 100,000 clones, 71% seen once. Sequenced sample: peripheral blood. Source of these receptors: a human donor with acute or convalescent COVID-19. The donor label of this sample is uncertain.

The table lists this clone with a few counts. The chain has TRBV5-5 and TRBJ2-5, with 8 bases fitting TRBD1. The CDR3 is made up of 15 amino acids. With 2 bases clipped from V and 7 bases from J, the junction kept 10 bases outside the gene matches. Germline V CDR1 and CDR2: SGHKS, YYEKEE (reference sequence). The chain's CDR3 is CASSLSGQGKGTQYF. CDR3 nucleotides: TGTGCCAGCAGCTTATCCGGACAGGGAAAGGGGACCCAGTACTTC.

The V call is TRBV30, the J call TRBJ2-2; D call uncertain. The V end lost 2 bases, the J end lost 3 bases, and 10 bases lay between the germline ends. This CDR3 contains 14 residues. Germline loops: CDR1 GTSNPN, CDR2 SVGIG (reference sequence). Here the CDR3 reads CAWSRQAHTGELFF. Written as DNA, the CDR3 is TGTGCCTGGAGTCGCCAGGCCCACACCGGGGAGCTGTTTTTT.

This chain uses TRBV6-4 with TRBJ2-2; 10 positions match TRBD2. Germline CDR1 and CDR2: MRHNA and SNTAGT. The V gene end was trimmed by 5 bases and the J gene end by 7 bases; junction bases not matched to a gene: 7. The length of the CDR3 is 15 residues. The CDR3, as DNA: TGTGCCAGCAGTCCCAGCGGGGGGGAGAACGGGGAGCTGTTTTTT. Its translation: CASSPSGGENGELFF.

The chain recombines TRBV28 with TRBJ2-3; maybe TRBD2 (7 bases). CDR1 is MDHEN, CDR2 SYDVKM, per germline. This CDR3 has 16 amino acids. The germline V and J ends were trimmed by 2 bases and 2 bases, with 14 bases remaining between them. CDR3 sequence (DNA): TGTGCCAGCAGTTTACGTGAGGCGGGGGCCACAGATACGCAGTATTTT. This gives the protein CASSLREAGATDTQYF.

This clone was detected only once. CDR3 amino acids: CSVWTGYFDQPQHF. Written as DNA, the CDR3 is TGCAGCGTATGGACAGGGTATTTCGATCAGCCCCAGCATTTT. The chain uses TRBV29-1 and TRBJ1-5, with 8 bases matching TRBD1. This CDR3 has 14 residues. Trimming at V came to 6 bases and at J to 5 bases, leaving 9 bases not matched to a gene. CDR1 SQVTM and CDR2 ANQGSEA come from the germline V gene.

The CDR3 nucleotides are TGTGCCAGCAGTGAAGCAAGCGGGGGGGCGGCCAAAAACATTCAGTACTTC. Amino acids: CASSEASGGAAKNIQYF. This rearrangement joins TRBV6-1 to TRBJ2-4, with 10 bases matching TRBD2. The CDR3 contains 17 residues. The junction had 3 bases not matched to a gene; V was cut back by 0 bases and J by 1 base. The germline V gene has CDR1 MNHNS and CDR2 SASEGT.

This clone was seen only once. The chain is built from TRBV6-4 and TRBJ2-5; TRBD2 matches at 12 bases. The junction had 6 bases not matched to a gene; V was cut back by 2 bases and J by 2 bases. The CDR3 has 17 residues. CDR1 and CDR2 from the germline V gene are MRHNA and SNTAGT. The DNA of the CDR3 is TGTGCCAGCAGTGACCCTCGACTAGCGGGGGCGCAAGAGACCCAGTACTTC. Protein sequence: CASSDPRLAGAQETQYF.

With regard to this clone: Mismatch with germline at one junction end may stem from a read error. The chain combines TRBV13 with TRBJ1-1; D ambiguous. The CDR3 has 12 amino acids. Germline V CDR1 and CDR2: PRHDT, FYEKMQ (reference sequence). The CDR3 DNA is TGTGCCAGCAGCTTAGTTCCAGGACCGACTATCTTT. Translated, it gives CASSLVPGPTIF.

The gene calls are TRBV11-2 and TRBJ1-6, with 10 bases lining up with TRBD1. Germline V gene data show CDR1 as SGHAT and CDR2 as FQNNGV. V gave up 3 bases and J gave up 7 bases; unmatched junction bases: 9. The CDR3 sequence is 17 residues long. In DNA form, the CDR3 reads TGTGCCAGCAGCTTGACCCTCCGGGACAGGGGAAATTCACCCCTCCACTTT. Protein sequence: CASSLTLRDRGNSPLHF.

V and J are TRBV6-5 and TRBJ2-2, with TRBD2 as a possible D gene (6 bases). Germline CDR1 reads MNHEY; CDR2 reads SVGAGI. This CDR3 region has 14 residues. V lost 2 bases and J lost 3, with 7 bases in between. This chain's CDR3 is CASSYGTHTGELFF. The CDR3, as DNA: TGTGCCAGCAGTTACGGGACTCACACCGGGGAGCTGTTTTTT.

The chain uses TRBV6-2 or TRBV6-3 and TRBJ2-7; D is perhaps TRBD1 (6 bases). The CDR3 has 15 residues. Between the trimmed V and J ends, which lost 6 bases and 1 base, there was a span of 16 bases. Germline V gene lookup returns CDR1 MNHEY and CDR2 SVGEGT. This CDR3 is CASSRRGKASYEQYF. The CDR3 DNA reads TGTGCCAGCAGCCGAAGGGGGAAGGCTTCCTACGAGCAGTACTTC.

The V and J genes are TRBV2 and TRBJ2-5, with D perhaps TRBD2 (5 bases). This CDR3 is 13 amino acids long. The V and J ends lost 11 bases and 3 bases respectively, with 16 bases between them. Per germline, CDR1 SNHLY and CDR2 FYNNEI. CDR3 DNA: TGTGCCTCATCGGACTCGACAAAAGAGACCCAGTACTTC. Residues: CASSDSTKETQYF.

This chain links TRBV6-5 with TRBJ2-2; 9 bases map to TRBD2. Germline loops: CDR1 MNHEY, CDR2 SVGAGI. This CDR3 comprises 15 residues. With 4 bases clipped from V and 7 bases from J, the junction kept 7 bases outside the gene matches. DNA of the CDR3: TGTGCCAGCAGTTCCGCGGGGGGGTTTGGCGGGGAGCTGTTTTTT. Translation: CASSSAGGFGGELFF.

The CDR3 protein is CASSQGSGNYGYTF. The DNA of the CDR3 is TGTGCCAGCAGCCAAGGGTCGGGAAACTATGGCTACACCTTC. This rearrangement joins TRBV3-1 (or the pseudogene TRBV3-2) to TRBJ1-2; D is undetermined. The germline CDR1 and CDR2 sequences are LGHDT and YNNKEL (reference sequence). The CDR3 is made up of 14 amino acids. Trimming stripped 1 base from V and 2 bases from J, with 8 bases between.

J is TRBJ2-2 and V is TRBV6-4; D not resolved. CDR1 is MRHNA, CDR2 SNTAGT, per germline. Trimming shortened V by 2 bases and J by 7 bases, and 8 bases separated the two germline ends. The CDR3 length is 13 residues. CDR3 DNA: TGTGCCAGCAGTGACCAGTACGACGGGGAGCTGTTTTTT. Encoded protein: CASSDQYDGELFF.

The genes are TRBV14 and TRBJ1-4, with no clear D. Germline V gives CDR1 SGHDN, CDR2 FVKESK. The ends were cut back, 2 bases at V and 7 bases at J, with 14 bases in the middle. The CDR3 covers 15 residues. For the CDR3, the DNA is TGTGCCAGCAGCCAACTCGCGGGTCGTGTTGAAAAACTGTTTTTT. As protein: CASSQLAGRVEKLFF.

Comment on this clone: This specimen includes other DNA sequences encoding the same CDR3. The V and J genes are TRBV7-9 and TRBJ1-3, with 7 positions matching TRBD1. The junction had 4 bases not matched to a gene; V was cut back by 5 bases and J by 0 bases. This CDR3 comprises 15 residues. Germline-derived CDR1 and CDR2 are SEHNR and FQNEAQ (reference sequence). CDR3 DNA: TGTGCCAGCAGCCGATGGGACAGCTCTGGAAACACCATATATTTT. Protein product: CASSRWDSSGNTIYF.

The V call is TRBV10-3, the J call TRBJ1-1; TRBD1 agrees at 11 bases. This CDR3 has 13 amino acids. The trim removed 7 bases at V and 5 bases at J, leaving 3 bases unmatched. The germline V gene encodes CDR1 ENHRY and CDR2 SYGVKD. The CDR3 sequence is CAIKGQGETEAFF. For the CDR3, the DNA is TGTGCCATCAAGGGACAGGGGGAGACTGAAGCTTTCTTT.

This chain joins TRBV2 and TRBJ1-5; TRBD1 is a possible D gene (5 bases). Trimming pared 4 bases from V and 0 bases from J, leaving 10 bases between. CDR1 SNHLY and CDR2 FYNNEI come from the germline V gene. This CDR3 comprises 15 residues. CDR3 amino acids: CASSGRQFSNQPQHF. The CDR3 DNA reads as TGTGCCAGCAGTGGCCGACAGTTTAGCAATCAGCCCCAGCATTTT.

The genes are TRBV6-5 and TRBJ2-4; 9 nucleotides match TRBD2. CDR3 length equals 15 residues. Germline trimming cut 7 bases from V and 7 bases from J; bases unmatched to any gene: 11. Germline V CDR1 and CDR2: MNHEY, SVGAGI. The CDR3 protein is CASTSKGGGGNIQYF. The CDR3 bases are TGTGCCAGCACCTCGAAAGGCGGGGGGGGGAACATTCAGTACTTC.

The J gene is TRBJ2-7, the V gene TRBV29-1; 7 bases agree with TRBD2. From germline, CDR1 is SQVTM and CDR2 ANQGSEA. The CDR3 contains 16 residues. The junction had 12 bases not matched to a gene; V was cut back by 2 bases and J by 2 bases. The CDR3 region is CSVELQRDGLAYEQYF. CDR3 sequence (DNA): TGCAGCGTTGAACTTCAGCGGGACGGACTTGCCTACGAGCAGTACTTC.

This clone was seen a few times. This chain uses TRBV25-1 with TRBJ2-6; no definite D call. Trimming took off 7 bases at V and 4 bases at J, with 5 bases between the two ends. This CDR3 has 12 amino acids. Per the germline V gene, CDR1 is MGHDK and CDR2 is SYGVNS. CDR3 protein: CASTSGANVLTF. As DNA, the CDR3 is TGTGCCAGCACATCCGGGGCCAACGTCCTGACTTTC. Looking up the rest from reference TRBV25-1 and TRBJ2-6 gives the full variable domain: EADIYQTPRYLVIGTGKKITLECSQTMGHDKMYWYQQDPGMELHLIHYSYGVNSTEKGDLSSESTVSRIRTEHFPLTLESARPSHTSQYLCASTSGANVLTFGAGSRLTVL.

V and J are TRBV4-1 and TRBJ2-6; a possible D gene is TRBD2 (6 bases). This CDR3 has 17 residues. In germline, CDR1 is MGHRA, CDR2 YSYEKL. Trimming removed 0 bases from V and 2 bases from J, with 11 bases in between. Here the CDR3 reads CASSQEWGGAGANVLTF. CDR3 nucleotides: TGCGCCAGCAGCCAAGAATGGGGCGGGGCTGGGGCCAACGTCCTGACTTTC.